This TCR beta chain was sequenced in a study of vaccination and CD4 T cells after COVID-19. About the study: The peptides that stimulated the cells were overlapping spike peptides from SARS-CoV-2, HCoV-NL63, HCoV-OC43 and HCoV-229E.

This sample's treatment: approximately nine-day PBMC culture with coronavirus spike peptide pools or control peptides (ViraFEST assay). With 1 base clipped from V and 7 bases from J, the junction kept 3 bases outside the gene matches. Germline CDR1 and CDR2: SEHNR and FQNEAQ (reference sequence). This CDR3 contains 13 residues. Regarding this clonotype: Its antigen is currently unknown.

The Oncomine TCR Beta short-read assay sequenced DNA from cultured CD4+ T cells. Each CDR3 protein gets one entry after TCRdb re-called the PCR reads with MiXCR. The top ten clones hold 6.5% to 9% of a sample with approximately 15,000 distinct CDR3 sequences, about 56% of them seen once. The chain is built from TRBV7-9 and TRBJ2-5; TRBD1 matches at 7 bases. The sequencing input was CD4+ T cells from blood, cultured in vitro. This clonotype was sampled from a human donor who had recovered from COVID-19. The CDR3: CASSLEGAGTQYF. As DNA, the CDR3 is TGTGCCAGCAGCTTAGAGGGGGCAGGGACCCAGTACTTC.